This T cell receptor (beta chain) stems from a study of blood T cell repertoires in COVID-19. Study information: Collection of acute and convalescent COVID-19 samples took place in the United States, Italy and Spain. The cDNA or gDNA used as material had been derived from T cells, B-cell-depleted T cells, or PBMCs.

Methods used by the authors: Estimated nucleated cell counts came from reference gene primer amplification. Profiled with immunoSEQ multiplex PCR; TCRdb holds only in-frame clones, not every one. That table supplies the V and J calls and clone size; D and trimming were determined from the DNA. The sample lists roughly 240,000 clones, roughly 86% occurring once. This CDR3 comprises 14 residues. The germline CDR1 and CDR2 sequences are SGHTA and FQGTGA. The V and J ends lost 2 bases and 5 bases respectively, with 10 bases between them. This clone has just one count. The TCR sequence derives from a woman aged 80 or older with COVID-19, enrolled during active disease. This sequence joins TRBV7-3 and TRBJ1-5; perhaps TRBD1 as D (5 bases). The sample comprised peripheral blood. Here the CDR3 reads CASSLSGYDQPQHF. CDR3 DNA: TGTGCCAGCAGCTTATCAGGGTACGATCAGCCCCAGCATTTT.